This record concerns one TCR beta chain sequence. This sample was included in a study of blood T cell repertoires in COVID-19. In the study overall: COVID-19 samples, acute and convalescent, were from the United States, Italy and Spain. T cells, B-cell-depleted T cells, or PBMCs provided the cDNA or gDNA that served as material.

Source study methods: Estimation of nucleated cell counts was performed using reference gene primer amplification. The protocol was immunoSEQ multiplex PCR, while the TCRdb copy is restricted to in-frame clones and leaves out a portion. Clonal size and the V and J genes are those of that table, whereas D and trimming came from the DNA. The data hold over 150,000 clones, with more than 70% observed a single time. The source material was peripheral blood. The receptor was isolated from a woman aged 80 or over with active or convalescent COVID-19.

This CDR3 is CASSSLRGYEQYF. CDR3 in DNA: TGTGCCAGCAGCTCCCTTCGGGGATACGAGCAGTACTTC. J is TRBJ2-7 and V is TRBV7-9; D perhaps matches TRBD2 (5 bases). This CDR3 spans 13 amino acids. V lost 4 bases and J 4 bases, leaving 11 bases between the germline ends. Germline CDR1 and CDR2: SEHNR and FQNEAQ (reference sequence).